The clone carrying this T cell receptor beta chain has a handful of counts. Production of TCR cDNA was by 5'RACE template switching, which also added a universal primer site and UMIs. TCRdb re-analysed the 5' RACE reads in MiXCR, keeping a single row per CDR3 protein. The sample lists 350,000 to 550,000 distinct CDR3 sequences; 18% were seen once. The data derive from a study of T cells after yellow fever vaccination. Germline lookup yields CDR1 DFQATT and CDR2 SNEGSKA (reference sequence). This CDR3 contains 14 residues. The V and J ends lost 5 bases and 5 bases respectively, with 16 bases between them.

The input for sequencing was PBMCs, taken before the yellow fever booster vaccination. The clonotype comes from a man aged 18 to 29 who received the YFV17D yellow fever vaccine. V gene TRBV20-1 combines with J gene TRBJ2-1; maybe TRBD1 (6 bases). The CDR3, as DNA: TGCAGTGCTGATAAACAGGGTTCCCACAATGAGCAGTTCTTC. It specifies CSADKQGSHNEQFF.